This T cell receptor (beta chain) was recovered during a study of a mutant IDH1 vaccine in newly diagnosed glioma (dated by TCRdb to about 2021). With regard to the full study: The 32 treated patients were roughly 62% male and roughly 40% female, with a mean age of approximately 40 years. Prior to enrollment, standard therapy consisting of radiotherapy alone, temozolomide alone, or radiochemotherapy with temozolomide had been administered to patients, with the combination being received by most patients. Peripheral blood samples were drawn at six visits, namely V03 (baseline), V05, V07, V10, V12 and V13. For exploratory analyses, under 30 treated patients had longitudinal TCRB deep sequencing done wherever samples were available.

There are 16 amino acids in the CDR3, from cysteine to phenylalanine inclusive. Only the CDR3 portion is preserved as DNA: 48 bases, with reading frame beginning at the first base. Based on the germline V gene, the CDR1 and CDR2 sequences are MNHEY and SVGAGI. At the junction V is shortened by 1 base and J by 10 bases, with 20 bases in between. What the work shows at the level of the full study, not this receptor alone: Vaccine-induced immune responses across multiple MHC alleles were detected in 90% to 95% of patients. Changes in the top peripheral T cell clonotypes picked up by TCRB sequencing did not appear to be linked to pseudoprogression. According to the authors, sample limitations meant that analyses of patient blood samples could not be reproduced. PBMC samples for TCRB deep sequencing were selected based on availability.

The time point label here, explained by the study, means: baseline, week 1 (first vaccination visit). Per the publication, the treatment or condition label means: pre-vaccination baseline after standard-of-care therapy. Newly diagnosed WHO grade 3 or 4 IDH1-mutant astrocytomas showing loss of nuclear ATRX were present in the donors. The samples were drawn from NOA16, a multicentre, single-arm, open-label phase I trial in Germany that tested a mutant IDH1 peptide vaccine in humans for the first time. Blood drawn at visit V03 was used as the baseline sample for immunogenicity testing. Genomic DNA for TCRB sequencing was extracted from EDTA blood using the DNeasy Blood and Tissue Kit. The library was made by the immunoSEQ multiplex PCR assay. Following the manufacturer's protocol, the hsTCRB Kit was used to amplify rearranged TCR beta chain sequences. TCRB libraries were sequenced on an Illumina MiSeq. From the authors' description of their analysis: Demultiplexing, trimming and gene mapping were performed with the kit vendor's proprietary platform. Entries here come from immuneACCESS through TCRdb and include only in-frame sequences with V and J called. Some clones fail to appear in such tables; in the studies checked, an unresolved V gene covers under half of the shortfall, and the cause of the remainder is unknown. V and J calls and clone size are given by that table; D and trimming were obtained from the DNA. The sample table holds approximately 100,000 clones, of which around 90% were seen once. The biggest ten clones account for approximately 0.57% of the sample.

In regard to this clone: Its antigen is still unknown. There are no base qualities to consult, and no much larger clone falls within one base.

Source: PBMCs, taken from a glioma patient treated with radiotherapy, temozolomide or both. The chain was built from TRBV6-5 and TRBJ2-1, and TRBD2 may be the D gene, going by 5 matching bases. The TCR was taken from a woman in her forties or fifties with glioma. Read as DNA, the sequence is TGTGCCAGCAGTTACTTCTCGGAGGCACCTCTTGGGGAGCAGTTCTTC. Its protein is CASSYFSEAPLGEQFF.